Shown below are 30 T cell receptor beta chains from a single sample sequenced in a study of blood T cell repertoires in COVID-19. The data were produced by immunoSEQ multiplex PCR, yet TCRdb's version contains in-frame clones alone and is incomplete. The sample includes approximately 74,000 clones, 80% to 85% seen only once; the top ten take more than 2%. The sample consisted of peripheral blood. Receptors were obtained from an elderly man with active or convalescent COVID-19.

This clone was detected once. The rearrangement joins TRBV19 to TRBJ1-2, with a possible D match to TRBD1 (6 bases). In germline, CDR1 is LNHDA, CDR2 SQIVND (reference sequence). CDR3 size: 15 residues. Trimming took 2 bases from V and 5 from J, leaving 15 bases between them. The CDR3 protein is CASSIWTERAYGYTF. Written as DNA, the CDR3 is TGTGCCAGTAGTATATGGACAGAGAGGGCTTATGGCTACACCTTC.

In nucleotides, the CDR3 is TGTGCCAGCTCACCGGGACTAGACTCCTACGAGCAGTACTTC. Its protein product is CASSPGLDSYEQYF. The chain couples TRBV18 to TRBJ2-7; 8 nucleotides match TRBD2. The V gene's germline CDR1 is KGHSH and CDR2 LQKENI. The CDR3 is 14 residues long. V was clipped by 3 bases and J by 0 bases; unmatched bases: 1.

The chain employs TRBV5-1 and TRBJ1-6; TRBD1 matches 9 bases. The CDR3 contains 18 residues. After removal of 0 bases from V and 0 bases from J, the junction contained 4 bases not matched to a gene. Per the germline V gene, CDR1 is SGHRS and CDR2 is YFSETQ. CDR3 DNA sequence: TGCGCCAGCAGCTTGGACGGACAGGGGAGCTCCTATAATTCACCCCTCCACTTT. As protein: CASSLDGQGSSYNSPLHF.

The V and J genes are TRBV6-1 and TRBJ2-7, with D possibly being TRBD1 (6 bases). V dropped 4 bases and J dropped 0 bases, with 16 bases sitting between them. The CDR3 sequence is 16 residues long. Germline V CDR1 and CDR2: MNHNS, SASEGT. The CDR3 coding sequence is TGTGCCAGCAGTGGCGGACCAGGGGCCTACTCCTACGAGCAGTACTTC. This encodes CASSGGPGAYSYEQYF.

CDR3 in DNA: TGTGCCAGCAGCGTACGGGGGAACACCGGGGAGCTGTTTTTT. This codes for CASSVRGNTGELFF. The chain joins TRBV9 to TRBJ2-2; TRBD2 might be the D (5 bases). Deletions cut 1 base from V and 1 base from J, with 5 bases between. This CDR3 contains 14 residues. Germline assignment: CDR1 SGDLS and CDR2 YYNGEE.

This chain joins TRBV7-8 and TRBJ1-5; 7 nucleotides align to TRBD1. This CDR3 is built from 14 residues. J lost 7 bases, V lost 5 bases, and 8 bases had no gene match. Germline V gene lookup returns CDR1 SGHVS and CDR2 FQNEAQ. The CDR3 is CASSEDRVGQPQHF. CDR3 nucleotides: TGTGCCAGCAGCGAAGACAGGGTGGGACAGCCCCAGCATTTT.

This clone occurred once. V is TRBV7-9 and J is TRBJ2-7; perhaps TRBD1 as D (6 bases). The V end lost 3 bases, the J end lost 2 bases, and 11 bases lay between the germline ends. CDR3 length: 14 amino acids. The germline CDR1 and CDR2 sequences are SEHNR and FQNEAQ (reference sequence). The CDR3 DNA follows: TGTGCCAGCAGCTTCCAACAGGGCGCCTACGAGCAGTACTTC. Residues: CASSFQQGAYEQYF.

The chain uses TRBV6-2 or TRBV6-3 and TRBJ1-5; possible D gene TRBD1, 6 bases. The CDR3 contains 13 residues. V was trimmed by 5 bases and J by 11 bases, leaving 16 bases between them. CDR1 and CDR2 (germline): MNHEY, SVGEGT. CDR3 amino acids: CASSNLQGLAQHF. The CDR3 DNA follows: TGTGCCAGCAGTAACCTACAGGGATTGGCCCAGCATTTT.

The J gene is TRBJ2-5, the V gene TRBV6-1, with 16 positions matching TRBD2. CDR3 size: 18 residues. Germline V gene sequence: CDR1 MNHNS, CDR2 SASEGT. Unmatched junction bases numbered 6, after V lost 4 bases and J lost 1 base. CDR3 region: CASSAGTSGRALQETQYF. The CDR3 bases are TGTGCCAGCAGTGCCGGGACTAGCGGGAGGGCCCTCCAAGAGACCCAGTACTTC.

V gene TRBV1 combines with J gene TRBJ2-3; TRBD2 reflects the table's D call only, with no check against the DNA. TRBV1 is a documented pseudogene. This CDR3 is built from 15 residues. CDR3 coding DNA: TGCACCAGCAGCCCGGGCGGGGAAAGCACAGATACGCAGTATTTT. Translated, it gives CTSSPGGESTDTQYF.

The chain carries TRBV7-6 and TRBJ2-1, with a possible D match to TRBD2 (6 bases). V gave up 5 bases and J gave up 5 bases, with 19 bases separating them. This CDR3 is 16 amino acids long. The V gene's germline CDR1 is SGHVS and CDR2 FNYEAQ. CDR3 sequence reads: CASSLNPSGLDNEQFF. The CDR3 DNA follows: TGTGCCAGCAGCCTAAACCCGAGCGGGTTAGACAATGAGCAGTTCTTC.

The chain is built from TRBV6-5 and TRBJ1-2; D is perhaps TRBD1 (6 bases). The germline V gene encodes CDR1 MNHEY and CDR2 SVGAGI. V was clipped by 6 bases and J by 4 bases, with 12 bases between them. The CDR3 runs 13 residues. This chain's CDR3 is CASRGGGGYGYTF. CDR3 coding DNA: TGTGCCAGCAGAGGGGGAGGGGGCTATGGCTACACCTTC.

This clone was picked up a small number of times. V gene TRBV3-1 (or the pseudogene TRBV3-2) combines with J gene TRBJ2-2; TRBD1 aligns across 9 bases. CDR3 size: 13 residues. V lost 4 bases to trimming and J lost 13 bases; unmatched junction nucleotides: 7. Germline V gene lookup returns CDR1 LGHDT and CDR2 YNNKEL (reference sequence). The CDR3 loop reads CASSPPGTGLLFF. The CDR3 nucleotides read TGTGCCAGCAGCCCCCCCGGGACAGGGTTGCTGTTTTTT.

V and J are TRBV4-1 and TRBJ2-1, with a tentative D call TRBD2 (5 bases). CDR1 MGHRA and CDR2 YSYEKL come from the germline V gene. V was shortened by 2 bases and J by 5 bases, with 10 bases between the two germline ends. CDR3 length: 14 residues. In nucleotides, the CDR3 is TGCGCCAGCAGCCAACCTGGGAGAGACAATGAGCAGTTCTTC. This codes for CASSQPGRDNEQFF.

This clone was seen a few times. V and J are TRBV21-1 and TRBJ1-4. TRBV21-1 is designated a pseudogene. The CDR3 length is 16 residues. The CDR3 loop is CASTPKEGVTNEKLFF. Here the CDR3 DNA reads TGTGCCAGCACCCCGAAGGAGGGAGTAACTAATGAAAAACTGTTTTTT.

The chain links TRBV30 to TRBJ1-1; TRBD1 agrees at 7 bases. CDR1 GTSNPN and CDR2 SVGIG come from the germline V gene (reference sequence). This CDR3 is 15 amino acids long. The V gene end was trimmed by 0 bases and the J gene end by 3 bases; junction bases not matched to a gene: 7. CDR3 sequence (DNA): TGTGCCTGGAGTGTCCCGACAGGGCGGGACACTGAAGCTTTCTTT. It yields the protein CAWSVPTGRDTEAFF.

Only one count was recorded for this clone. The CDR3 sequence: CSVERGWVQNQPQHF. In DNA, the CDR3 is TGCAGCGTTGAAAGGGGTTGGGTCCAAAATCAGCCCCAGCATTTT. The rearrangement uses TRBV29-1 and TRBJ1-5, with D perhaps TRBD1 (5 bases). Between the trimmed V and J ends, which lost 2 bases and 4 bases, there was a span of 15 bases. The V gene's germline CDR1 is SQVTM and CDR2 ANQGSEA. The CDR3 is 15 amino acids.

CDR3 region: CASSQGTDFNYGYTF. In nucleotides, the CDR3 is TGTGCCAGCAGCCAAGGGACAGACTTTAACTATGGCTACACCTTC. The V and J genes are TRBV4-2 and TRBJ1-2; TRBD1 might be the D (6 bases). The CDR3 has 15 amino acids. The germline gives CDR1 LGHNA, CDR2 YNFKEQ. Trimming cost V 1 base and J 1 base, with 10 bases left between them.

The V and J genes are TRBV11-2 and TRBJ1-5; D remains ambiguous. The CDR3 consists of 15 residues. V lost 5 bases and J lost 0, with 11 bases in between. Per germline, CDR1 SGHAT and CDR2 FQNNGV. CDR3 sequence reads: CASSVYSNSNQPQHF. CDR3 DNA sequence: TGTGCCAGCAGCGTCTACAGTAATAGCAATCAGCCCCAGCATTTT.

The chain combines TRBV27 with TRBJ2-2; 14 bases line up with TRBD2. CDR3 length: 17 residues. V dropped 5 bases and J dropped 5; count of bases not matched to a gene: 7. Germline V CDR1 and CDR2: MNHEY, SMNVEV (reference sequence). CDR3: CASSQTSGRAATGELFF. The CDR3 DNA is TGTGCCAGCAGTCAGACTAGCGGGAGGGCCGCAACCGGGGAGCTGTTTTTT.

CDR3 nucleotides: TGTGCCACCACCCAGAGGGGGGGCTATTCACCCCTCCACTTT. As protein: CATTQRGGYSPLHF. The rearrangement joins TRBV15 to TRBJ1-6, with D possibly TRBD1 on 6 matching bases. The CDR3 contains 14 residues. Germline V gene sequence: CDR1 LNHNV, CDR2 YYDKDF (reference sequence). The V end was cut by 7 bases, the J end by 8 bases, with 15 bases between.

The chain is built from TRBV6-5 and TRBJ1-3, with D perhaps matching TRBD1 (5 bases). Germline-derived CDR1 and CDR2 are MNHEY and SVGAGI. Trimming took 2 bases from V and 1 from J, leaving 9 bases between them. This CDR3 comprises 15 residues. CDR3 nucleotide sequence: TGTGCCAGCAGTTACCGGGGGACTTCTGGAAACACCATATATTTT. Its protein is CASSYRGTSGNTIYF.

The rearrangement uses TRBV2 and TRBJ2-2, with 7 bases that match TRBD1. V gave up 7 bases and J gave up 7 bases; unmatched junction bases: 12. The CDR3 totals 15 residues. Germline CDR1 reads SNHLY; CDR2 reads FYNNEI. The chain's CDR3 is CASTSTGAPNGELFF. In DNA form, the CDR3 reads TGTGCCAGCACGAGTACAGGGGCGCCCAACGGGGAGCTGTTTTTT.

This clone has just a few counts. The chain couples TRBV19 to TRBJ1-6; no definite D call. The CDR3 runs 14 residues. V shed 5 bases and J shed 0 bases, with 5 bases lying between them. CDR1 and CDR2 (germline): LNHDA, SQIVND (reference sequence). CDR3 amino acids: CASSPSSYNSPLHF. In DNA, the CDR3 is TGTGCCAGTAGTCCGAGCTCCTATAATTCACCCCTCCACTTT.

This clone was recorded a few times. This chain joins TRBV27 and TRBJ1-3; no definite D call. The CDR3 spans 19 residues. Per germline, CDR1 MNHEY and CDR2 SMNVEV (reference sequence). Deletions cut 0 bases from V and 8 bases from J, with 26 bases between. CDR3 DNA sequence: TGTGCCAGCAGTTTATCGAGGGTTGTGGCCTGGGCGTCGTTGGACACCATATATTTT. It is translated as CASSLSRVVAWASLDTIYF.

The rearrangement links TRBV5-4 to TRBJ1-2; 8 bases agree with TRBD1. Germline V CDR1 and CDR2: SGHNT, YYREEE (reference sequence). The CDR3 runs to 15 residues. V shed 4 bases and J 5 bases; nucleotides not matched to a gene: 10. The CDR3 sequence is CASSKEMTGDYGYTF. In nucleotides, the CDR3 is TGTGCCAGCAGCAAAGAGATGACAGGGGATTATGGCTACACCTTC.

The DNA for the CDR3 is TGTGCCAGCAGCTCGGGACAGGGGTTGACTAGCGGGTACAATGAGCAGTTCTTC. Translated, it gives CASSSGQGLTSGYNEQFF. The chain couples TRBV7-9 to TRBJ2-1; the D call may be TRBD1 or TRBD2 (10 bases each). Deletions cut 4 bases from V and 4 bases from J, with 23 bases between. The CDR3 loop spans 18 amino acids. CDR1 is SEHNR, CDR2 FQNEAQ, per germline (reference sequence).

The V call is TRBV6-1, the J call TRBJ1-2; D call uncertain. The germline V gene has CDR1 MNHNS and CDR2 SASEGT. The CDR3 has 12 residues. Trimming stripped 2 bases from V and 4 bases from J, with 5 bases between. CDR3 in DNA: TGTGCCAGCAGTGAAAGCGGCTATGGCTACACCTTC. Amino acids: CASSESGYGYTF.

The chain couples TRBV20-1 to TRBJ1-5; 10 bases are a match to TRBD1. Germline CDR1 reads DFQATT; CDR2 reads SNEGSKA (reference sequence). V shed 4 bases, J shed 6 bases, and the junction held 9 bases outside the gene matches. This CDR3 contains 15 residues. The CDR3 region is CSANEGQGTAQPQHF. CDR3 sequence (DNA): TGCAGTGCTAATGAGGGACAGGGGACGGCTCAGCCCCAGCATTTT.

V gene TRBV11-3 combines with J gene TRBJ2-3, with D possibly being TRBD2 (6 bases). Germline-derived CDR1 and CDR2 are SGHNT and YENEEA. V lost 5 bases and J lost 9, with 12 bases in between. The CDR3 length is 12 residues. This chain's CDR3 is CASSPGAGTQYF. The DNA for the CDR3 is TGTGCCAGCAGCCCCGGGGCGGGAACGCAGTATTTT.